This T cell receptor beta chain was retrieved from a study of T cells in women clearing cervical HPV infection. TCRdb's table, derived via immunoSEQ multiplex PCR, lists solely in-frame clones and lacks some. Its table lists tens of thousands of clones. The CDR3 spans 14 residues. In germline, CDR1 is LNHDA, CDR2 SQIVND (reference sequence). As for this clone: One junction end does not reproduce the germline sequence, and a read error may be involved. The sequenced fragment ends 3 residues before the CDR3 boundary, so the rest is inferred from the germline J gene.

What was sequenced was blood buffy coat. The rearrangement joins TRBV19 to TRBJ2-5, with D hard to call. This clonotype originated in a woman aged 18-69 years with a cervical HPV16 infection that either progressed to CIN3+ or cleared (not recorded which). CDR3 DNA, as far as it was read: TGTGCCAGTAGTACCCTCGCGATAGAAGAAACC. Amino acids: CASSTLAIEET. The CDR3, in full, reads CASSTLAIEETQYF. Full variable domain (missing parts from reference TRBV19 and TRBJ2-5): DGGITQSPKYLFRKEGQNVTLSCEQNLNHDAMYWYRQDPGQGLRLIYYSQIVNDFQKGDIAEGYSVSREKKESFPLTVTSAQKNPTAFYLCASSTLAIEETQYFGPGTRLLVL.